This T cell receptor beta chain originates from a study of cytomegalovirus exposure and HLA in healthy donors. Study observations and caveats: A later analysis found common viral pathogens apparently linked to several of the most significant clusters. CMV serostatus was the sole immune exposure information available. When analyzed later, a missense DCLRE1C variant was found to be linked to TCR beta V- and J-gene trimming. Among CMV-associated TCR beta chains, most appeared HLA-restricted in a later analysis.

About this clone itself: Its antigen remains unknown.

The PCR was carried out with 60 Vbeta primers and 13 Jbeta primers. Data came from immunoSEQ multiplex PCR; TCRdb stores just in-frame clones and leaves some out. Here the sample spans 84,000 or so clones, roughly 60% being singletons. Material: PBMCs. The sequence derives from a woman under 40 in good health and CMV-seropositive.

CDR3 protein: CASSSRTSGEQFF. CDR3 sequence (DNA): TGTGCCAGCAGCTCCCGTACTAGCGGGGAGCAGTTCTTC. This chain joins TRBV7-2 and TRBJ2-1; 9 bases line up with TRBD2. The V gene end was trimmed by 4 bases and the J gene end by 10 bases; junction bases not matched to a gene: 5. The CDR3 consists of 13 residues. Per the germline V gene, CDR1 is SGHTA and CDR2 is FQGNSA.